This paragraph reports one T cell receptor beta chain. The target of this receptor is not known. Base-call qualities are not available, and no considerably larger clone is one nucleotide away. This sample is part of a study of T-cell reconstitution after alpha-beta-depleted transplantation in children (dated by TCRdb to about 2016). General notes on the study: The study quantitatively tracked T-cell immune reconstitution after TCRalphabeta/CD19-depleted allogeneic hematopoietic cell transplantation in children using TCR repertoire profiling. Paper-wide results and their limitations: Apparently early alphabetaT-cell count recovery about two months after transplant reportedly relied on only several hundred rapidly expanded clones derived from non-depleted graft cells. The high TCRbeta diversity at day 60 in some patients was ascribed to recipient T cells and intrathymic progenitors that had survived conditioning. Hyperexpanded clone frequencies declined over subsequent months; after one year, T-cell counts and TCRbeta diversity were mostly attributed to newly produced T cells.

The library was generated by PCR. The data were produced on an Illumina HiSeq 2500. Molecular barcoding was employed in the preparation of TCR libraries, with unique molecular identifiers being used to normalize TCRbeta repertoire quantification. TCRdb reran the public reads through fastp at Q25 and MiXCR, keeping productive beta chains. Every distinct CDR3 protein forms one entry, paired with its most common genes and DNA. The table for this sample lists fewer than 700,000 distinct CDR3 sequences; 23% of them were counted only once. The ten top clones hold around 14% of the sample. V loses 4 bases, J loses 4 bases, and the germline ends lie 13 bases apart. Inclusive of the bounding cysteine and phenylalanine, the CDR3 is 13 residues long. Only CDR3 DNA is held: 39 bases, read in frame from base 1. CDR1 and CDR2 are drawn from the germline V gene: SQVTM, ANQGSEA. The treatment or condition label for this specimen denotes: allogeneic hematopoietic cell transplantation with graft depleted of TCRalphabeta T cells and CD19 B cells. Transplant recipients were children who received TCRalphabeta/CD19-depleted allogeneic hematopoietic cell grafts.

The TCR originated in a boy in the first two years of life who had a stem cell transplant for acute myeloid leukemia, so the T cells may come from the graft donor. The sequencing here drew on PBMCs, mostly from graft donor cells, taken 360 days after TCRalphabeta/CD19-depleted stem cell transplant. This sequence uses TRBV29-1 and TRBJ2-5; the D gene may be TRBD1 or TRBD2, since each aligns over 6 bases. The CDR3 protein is CSVGARGGETQYF. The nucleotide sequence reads TGCAGCGTTGGTGCCAGGGGAGGAGAGACCCAGTACTTC.